These 10 T cell receptor beta chains originate from one sample sequenced in a study of T-cell memory formation after mild COVID-19. MiXCR was run by TCRdb on the 5' RACE reads, yielding one entry per CDR3 protein. The table lists over 500,000 distinct CDR3 sequences, 15% to 20% of them singletons. The sequencing input was PBMCs or a T cell subset sorted from them (not recorded which). Source of these receptors: an adult woman who had mild COVID-19 (a few samples of this study predate the infection). Cell type and time point are not known.

The genes are TRBV5-5 and TRBJ2-4; D possibly corresponds to TRBD1 (6 bases). Germline CDR1 reads SGHKS; CDR2 reads YYEKEE (reference sequence). Trimming took off 3 bases at V and 4 bases at J, with 17 bases between the two ends. The CDR3 is made up of 16 amino acids. The CDR3 region has the DNA TGTGCCAGCAGCTCCGCCCCAGGGGTAGGGAAAAACATTCAGTACTTC. This codes for CASSSAPGVGKNIQYF.

The CDR3 loop reads CSAKPDGDQPQHF. The CDR3 DNA follows: TGCAGTGCTAAACCGGACGGAGATCAGCCCCAGCATTTT. The chain combines TRBV20-1 with TRBJ1-5; D unresolved. The germline gives CDR1 DFQATT, CDR2 SNEGSKA (reference sequence). Trimming shortened V by 4 bases and J by 5 bases, and 12 bases separated the two germline ends. This CDR3 comprises 13 residues.

The rearrangement joins TRBV11-2 to TRBJ2-2; no firm D call. This CDR3 spans 14 amino acids. Trimming cost V 4 bases and J 3 bases, with 9 bases left between them. Per the germline V gene, CDR1 is SGHAT and CDR2 is FQNNGV. In DNA form, the CDR3 reads TGTGCCAGCAGCTACCCATGGGACACCGGGGAGCTGTTTTTT. It is translated as CASSYPWDTGELFF.

This clonotype was observed a handful of times. The V call is TRBV9, the J call TRBJ2-7; D ambiguous. CDR3 length equals 13 residues. Trimming left V 0 bases short and J 4 bases short, with 8 bases between. The germline gives CDR1 SGDLS, CDR2 YYNGEE. The CDR3 nucleotides read TGTGCCAGCAGCGTAGGGGGAAGGTACGAGCAGTACTTC. Translation gives CASSVGGRYEQYF.

The CDR3 bases are TGTGCCAGCAGCCCCTCGGTCCAGAGGCACCGGCATGGCTACACCTTC. It is translated as CASSPSVQRHRHGYTF. The chain joins TRBV4-2 to TRBJ1-2, with no clear D. CDR3 length: 16 amino acids. V lost 4 bases, J lost 6 bases, and 21 bases lay in between. The germline V gene has CDR1 LGHNA and CDR2 YNFKEQ.

This clonotype was recorded a few times. V gene TRBV7-2 combines with J gene TRBJ2-5; 9 nucleotides line up with TRBD1. The CDR3 runs to 15 residues. Trimming at V came to 6 bases and at J to 5 bases, leaving 10 bases not matched to a gene. Looked up from germline, CDR1 is SGHTA and CDR2 is FQGNSA. The CDR3 sequence is CASSLQGARSETQYF. DNA for the CDR3: TGTGCCAGCAGTCTACAGGGGGCGCGATCGGAGACCCAGTACTTC.

This clonotype was found a few times. The chain joins TRBV2 to TRBJ1-2; D is unclear. Trimming stripped 4 bases from V and 4 bases from J, with 10 bases between. CDR1 and CDR2 (germline): SNHLY, FYNNEI. CDR3 length equals 13 residues. The CDR3 is CASSASRSYGYTF. The CDR3 region has the DNA TGTGCCAGCAGTGCTAGCAGGAGCTATGGCTACACCTTC.

This clonotype was counted only a few times. The chain uses TRBV29-1 and TRBJ2-5; D might be TRBD1 or TRBD2, each matching 7 bases. Germline CDR1 and CDR2: SQVTM and ANQGSEA. Trimming removed 7 bases at V and 5 bases at J, with 17 bases between. This CDR3 contains 13 residues. The CDR3 protein is CSARTGEGETQYF. DNA of the CDR3: TGCAGCGCCCGTACAGGGGAGGGTGAGACCCAGTACTTC.

The V call is TRBV4-3, the J call TRBJ1-2; no firm D call. The CDR3 spans 17 residues. Trimming pared 0 bases from V and 8 bases from J, leaving 22 bases between. Germline-derived CDR1 and CDR2 are LGHNA and YSLEER. CDR3 sequence (DNA): TGCGCCAGCAGCCAAGATTCTGGAGGGTTAGCCTCGGGAGGCTACACCTTC. Translation: CASSQDSGGLASGGYTF.

This chain links TRBV2 with TRBJ2-7, with D hard to call. V lost 1 base and J 4 bases, leaving 5 bases between the germline ends. The V gene's germline CDR1 is SNHLY and CDR2 FYNNEI. This CDR3 contains 12 residues. CDR3 amino acids: CASSEEWYEQYF. CDR3 bases: TGTGCCAGCAGTGAAGAGTGGTACGAGCAGTACTTC.